This is a list of T cell receptor beta chains from one sample in a study of T cells in Graves' hyperthyroidism and ophthalmopathy. TCRdb re-called the multiplex PCR reads with MiXCR, one entry per CDR3 protein. The data show hundreds of thousands of distinct CDR3 sequences, around a quarter seen once. Sample: blood. Receptors were obtained from a woman aged 25 to 39 with Graves' ophthalmopathy. Both conserved end residues are part of each CDR3. The D gene is left open where the match is weak. Part of the rows lack a size; the others show once, few, many or a class for expanded clones.

d_call	clone_size	v_call	j_call	cdr3_aa	cdr3_nt
TRBD2	many	TRBV12-3/TRBV12-4	TRBJ2-7	CASSLTGGNEQYF	TGTGCCAGCAGTTTAACGGGGGGGAACGAGCAGTACTTC
TRBD1	many	TRBV10-3	TRBJ1-2	CAISDPTGRYYGYTF	TGTGCCATCAGTGACCCGACAGGGCGGTACTATGGCTACACCTTC
TRBD1	.	TRBV28	TRBJ1-2	CASSIRTGSSYTF	TGTGCCAGCAGCATAAGGACAGGGTCAAGCTACACCTTC
.	.	TRBV7-9	TRBJ2-5	CASSLWGGGETQYF	TGTGCCAGCAGCTTATGGGGGGGCGGGGAGACCCAGTACTTC
.	many	TRBV28	TRBJ2-2	CASRTLISGPNTGELFF	TGTGCCAGCAGGACCCTCATCTCTGGCCCGAACACCGGGGAGCTGTTTTTT
.	few	TRBV7-3	TRBJ1-5	CASSLTSSQPQHF	TGTGCCAGCAGCTTAACGTCCTCCCAGCCCCAGCATTTT
.	many	TRBV6-2/TRBV6-3	TRBJ1-1	CASSLDAGRAFF	TGTGCCAGCAGTCTCGACGCAGGGCGGGCTTTCTTT
TRBD2	many	TRBV7-2	TRBJ2-3	CASSLAPRGAGDTQYF	TGTGCCAGCAGCTTAGCCCCGCGGGGGGCCGGAGATACGCAGTATTTT
.	many	TRBV6-1	TRBJ1-5	CASSGGLTQPQHF	TGTGCCAGCAGTGGTGGGCTTACTCAGCCCCAGCATTTT
TRBD1	.	TRBV11-2	TRBJ1-1	CASSDWTGEVWTEAFF	TGTGCCAGCAGCGACTGGACAGGGGAAGTATGGACTGAAGCTTTCTTT
TRBD1	.	TRBV4-1	TRBJ1-1	CASLALDRDTEAFF	TGCGCCAGCCTAGCTCTGGACAGGGACACTGAAGCTTTCTTT
TRBD2	many	TRBV27	TRBJ2-2	CASSLAGVWYTGELFF	TGTGCCAGCAGTTTAGCGGGGGTTTGGTACACCGGGGAGCTGTTTTTT
TRBD2	.	TRBV24-1	TRBJ2-7	CATSGNGRFAEQYF	TGTGCCACCAGTGGAAACGGGAGGTTTGCCGAGCAGTACTTC
.	many	TRBV4-2	TRBJ1-2	CASSQDLVRGYTF	TGTGCCAGCAGCCAAGATTTAGTGCGGGGCTACACCTTC
TRBD1	few	TRBV7-9	TRBJ1-2	CASRTGEAYYGYTF	TGTGCCAGCAGAACAGGGGAGGCCTACTATGGCTACACCTTC
.	many	TRBV6-2/TRBV6-3	TRBJ1-5	CASSPTGRYQPQHF	TGTGCCAGCAGTCCGACAGGCCGCTATCAGCCCCAGCATTTT
.	.	TRBV12-5	TRBJ1-1	CASSGVAEAFF	TGTGCTAGTTCAGGGGTTGCTGAAGCTTTCTTT
.	many	TRBV18	TRBJ1-2	CASSPSTDDYGYTF	TGTGCCAGCTCACCGTCGACGGATGACTATGGCTACACCTTC
.	.	TRBV12-3/TRBV12-4	TRBJ1-2	CASSLWRYGYTF	TGTGCCAGCAGTTTGTGGCGCTATGGCTACACCTTC
.	.	TRBV2	TRBJ2-5	CASRGAEARETQYF	TGTGCCAGCAGAGGGGCTGAGGCCAGGGAGACCCAGTACTTC
TRBD1	many	TRBV11-2	TRBJ1-2	CASSLLDRAGGYTF	TGTGCCAGCAGCTTATTGGACAGGGCGGGAGGCTACACCTTC
.	many	TRBV7-2	TRBJ1-2	CASSSGERPYGYTF	TGTGCCAGCAGCTCCGGCGAACGGCCCTATGGCTACACCTTC
.	.	TRBV5-1	TRBJ2-5	CASSPYGVHQETQYF	TGCGCCAGCAGCCCCTATGGGGTTCACCAAGAGACCCAGTACTTC
.	many	TRBV6-4	TRBJ1-5	CASSETSDQPQHF	TGTGCCAGCAGTGAAACGTCGGATCAGCCCCAGCATTTT
.	many	TRBV19	TRBJ1-1	CASSIFADSPNPAFF	TGTGCCAGTAGTATTTTCGCTGACAGCCCCAATCCAGCTTTCTTT
TRBD2	.	TRBV12-3/TRBV12-4	TRBJ2-5	CASSRGLALLQETQYF	TGTGCCAGCAGTAGGGGACTAGCGCTTCTCCAAGAGACCCAGTACTTC
.	many	TRBV11-2	TRBJ1-2	CASSSTPDSTNYGYTF	TGTGCCAGCAGCTCCACTCCGGACAGCACTAACTATGGCTACACCTTC
.	few	TRBV28	TRBJ2-7	CASRGPLWESYEQYF	TGTGCCAGCAGAGGCCCCCTTTGGGAATCCTACGAGCAGTACTTC
.	.	TRBV12-5	TRBJ1-5	CASGLWQGGNQPQHF	TGTGCTAGTGGTTTGTGGCAGGGTGGCAATCAGCCCCAGCATTTT
TRBD2	.	TRBV6-1	TRBJ2-7	CASRTSGLSYEQYF	TGTGCCAGCAGGACTAGCGGCCTAAGTTACGAGCAGTACTTC
.	many	TRBV20-1	TRBJ2-7	CSARGPREYYEQYF	TGCAGTGCTAGAGGTCCACGGGAATACTACGAGCAGTACTTC
.	.	TRBV10-3	TRBJ2-7	CAISYQEGPYEQYF	TGTGCCATCAGTTACCAGGAGGGCCCCTACGAGCAGTACTTC
.	.	TRBV10-3	TRBJ2-5	CAISQTGNQETQYF	TGTGCCATCTCTCAAACAGGGAACCAAGAGACCCAGTACTTC
.	many	TRBV27	TRBJ1-1	CAISRGAVTMNTEAFF	TGTGCCATCAGCAGGGGCGCGGTGACGATGAACACTGAAGCTTTCTTT
.	.	TRBV28	TRBJ2-7	CASSLSGGASYEQYF	TGTGCCAGCAGTTTATCCGGGGGCGCGAGTTACGAGCAGTACTTC
TRBD1	many	TRBV4-2	TRBJ1-1	CASSQDKGTGAPFF	TGTGCCAGCAGCCAAGATAAGGGGACAGGGGCACCTTTCTTT
.	.	TRBV20-1	TRBJ2-5	CSAREWQGRETQYF	TGCAGTGCTAGAGAGTGGCAGGGGAGGGAGACCCAGTACTTC
.	many	TRBV6-1	TRBJ1-1	CASSVLPGNTEAFF	TGTGCCAGCAGTGTATTACCCGGGAACACTGAAGCTTTCTTT
.	.	TRBV4-3	TRBJ1-1	CASSQERSAEAFF	TGCGCCAGCAGCCAAGAGAGATCAGCTGAAGCTTTCTTT
.	few	TRBV4-2	TRBJ1-2	CASSQERPGALYGYTF	TGTGCCAGCAGCCAAGAGAGGCCGGGAGCACTCTATGGCTACACCTTC
TRBD1	.	TRBV15	TRBJ1-1	CATSRLRTGWNTEAFF	TGTGCCACCAGCAGATTAAGGACAGGTTGGAACACTGAAGCTTTCTTT
.	many	TRBV19	TRBJ1-1	CASSIVTGYLNTEAFF	TGTGCCAGTAGTATAGTTACAGGTTACCTGAACACTGAAGCTTTCTTT
.	.	TRBV19	TRBJ1-5	CASTRGQGNQPQHF	TGTGCCAGTACGAGGGGACAAGGCAATCAGCCCCAGCATTTT
.	many	TRBV4-1	TRBJ1-1	CASSQDLRPEAFF	TGCGCCAGCAGCCAAGATCTTCGTCCTGAAGCTTTCTTT
TRBD1	many	TRBV24-1	TRBJ1-2	CATSDPGTGGIGYTF	TGTGCCACCAGTGATCCCGGGACAGGGGGCATTGGCTACACCTTC
.	.	TRBV28	TRBJ2-7	CASRPPFGQGPYEQYF	TGTGCCAGCAGACCCCCGTTTGGTCAGGGGCCCTACGAGCAGTACTTC
.	many	TRBV6-1	TRBJ1-5	CASREWEYQPQHF	TGTGCCAGCCGAGAGTGGGAGTATCAGCCCCAGCATTTT
.	many	TRBV7-9	TRBJ1-2	CASSPLANYGYTF	TGTGCCAGCAGCCCTCTAGCTAACTATGGCTACACCTTC
.	.	TRBV12-3/TRBV12-4	TRBJ1-2	CASSSLGRLKEGYTF	TGTGCCAGCAGTTCCTTAGGGAGGCTAAAAGAGGGCTACACCTTC
.	.	TRBV12-3/TRBV12-4	TRBJ2-7	CASSSVVGEQYF	TGTGCCAGCAGTTCGGTGGTGGGCGAGCAGTACTTC
.	.	TRBV4-1	TRBJ1-5	CASSGPGDHSNQPQHF	TGCGCCAGCAGCGGGCCCGGCGATCATAGCAATCAGCCCCAGCATTTT
.	.	TRBV28	TRBJ2-7	CASNGPLTWEQYF	TGTGCCAGCAACGGGCCCTTAACGTGGGAGCAGTACTTC
.	many	TRBV24-1	TRBJ2-2	CATSDSFGPTGELFF	TGTGCCACCAGTGATTCCTTCGGCCCCACCGGGGAGCTGTTTTTT
.	.	TRBV27	TRBJ1-5	CASSSQGQIQPQHF	TGTGCCAGCAGTTCACAAGGGCAGATTCAGCCCCAGCATTTT
.	few	TRBV9	TRBJ2-5	CASSVGSGLAAETQYF	TGTGCCAGCAGCGTAGGCTCGGGTTTAGCGGCAGAGACCCAGTACTTC
TRBD1	few	TRBV28	TRBJ1-2	CASTPTGGGGYGYTF	TGTGCCAGCACCCCGACAGGGGGCGGTGGCTATGGCTACACCTTC
.	few	TRBV11-2	TRBJ2-7	CASSPRGTALSYEQYF	TGTGCCAGCAGCCCCCGCGGGACAGCGTTGTCCTACGAGCAGTACTTC
.	.	TRBV6-1	TRBJ1-2	CASARRPTEGYGYTF	TGTGCCAGCGCCAGACGCCCTACCGAGGGCTATGGCTACACCTTC
.	.	TRBV12-5	TRBJ1-2	CASGTRNSSYGYTF	TGTGCTAGTGGTACACGAAACAGTAGCTATGGCTACACCTTC